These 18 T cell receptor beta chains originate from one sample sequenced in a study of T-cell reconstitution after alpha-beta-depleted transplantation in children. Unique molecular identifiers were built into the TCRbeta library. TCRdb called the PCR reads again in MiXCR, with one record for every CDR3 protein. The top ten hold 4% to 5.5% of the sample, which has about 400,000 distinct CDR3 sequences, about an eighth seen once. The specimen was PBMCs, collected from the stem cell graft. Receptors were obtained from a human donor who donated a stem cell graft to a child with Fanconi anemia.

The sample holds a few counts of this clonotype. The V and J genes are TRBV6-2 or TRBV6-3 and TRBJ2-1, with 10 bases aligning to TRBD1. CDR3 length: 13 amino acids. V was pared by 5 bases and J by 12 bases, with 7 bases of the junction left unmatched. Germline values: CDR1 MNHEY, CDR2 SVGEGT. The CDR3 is CASSRQGAGRQFF. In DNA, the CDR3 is TGTGCCAGCAGTCGACAGGGGGCAGGTCGGCAGTTCTTC.

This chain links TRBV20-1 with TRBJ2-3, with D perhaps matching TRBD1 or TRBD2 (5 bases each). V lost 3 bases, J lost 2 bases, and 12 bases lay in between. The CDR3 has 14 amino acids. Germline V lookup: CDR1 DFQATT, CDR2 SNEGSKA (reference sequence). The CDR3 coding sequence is TGCAGTGCTAGTAGGGACCAGATCACAGATACGCAGTATTTT. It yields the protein CSASRDQITDTQYF.

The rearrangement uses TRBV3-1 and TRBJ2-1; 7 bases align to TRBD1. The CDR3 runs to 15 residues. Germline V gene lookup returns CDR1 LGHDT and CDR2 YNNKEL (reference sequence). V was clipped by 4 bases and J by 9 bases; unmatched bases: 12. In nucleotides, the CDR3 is TGTGCCAGCAGCCCCCGGGACAGAGGTTGGGGTGAGCAGTTCTTC. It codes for CASSPRDRGWGEQFF.

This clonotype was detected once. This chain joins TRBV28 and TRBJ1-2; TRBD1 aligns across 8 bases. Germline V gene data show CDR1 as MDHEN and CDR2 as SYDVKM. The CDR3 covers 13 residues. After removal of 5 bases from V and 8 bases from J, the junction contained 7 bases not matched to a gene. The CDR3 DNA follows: TGTGCCAGCAGTACCAGGGGGCAAGGGGGCTACACCTTC. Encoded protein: CASSTRGQGGYTF.

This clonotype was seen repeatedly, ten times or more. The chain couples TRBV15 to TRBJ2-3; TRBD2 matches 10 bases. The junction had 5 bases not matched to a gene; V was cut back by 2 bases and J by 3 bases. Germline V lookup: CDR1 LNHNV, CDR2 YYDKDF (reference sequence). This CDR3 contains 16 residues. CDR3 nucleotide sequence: TGTGCCACCAGCAGACCAGCGGGGGGGCTGACAGATACGCAGTATTTT. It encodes CATSRPAGGLTDTQYF. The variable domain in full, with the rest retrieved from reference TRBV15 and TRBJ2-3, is DAMVIQNPRYQVTQFGKPVTLSCSQTLNHNVMYWYQQKSSQAPKLLFHYYDKDFNNEADTPDNFQSRRPNTSFCFLDIRSPGLGDTAMYLCATSRPAGGLTDTQYFGPGTRLTVL.

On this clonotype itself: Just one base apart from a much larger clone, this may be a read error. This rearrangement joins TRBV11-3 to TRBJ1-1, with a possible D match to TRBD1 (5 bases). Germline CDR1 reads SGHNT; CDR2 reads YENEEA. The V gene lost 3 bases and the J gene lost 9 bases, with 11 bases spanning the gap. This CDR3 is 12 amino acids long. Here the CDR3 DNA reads TGTGCCAGCAGCTTGTTCCAGGGTAAAGCTTTCTTT. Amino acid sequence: CASSLFQGKAFF.

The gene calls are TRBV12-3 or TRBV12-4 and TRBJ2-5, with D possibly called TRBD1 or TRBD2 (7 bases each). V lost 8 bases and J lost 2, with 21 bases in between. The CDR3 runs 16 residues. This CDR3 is CASAAPGGGTQETQYF. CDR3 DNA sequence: TGTGCCAGCGCGGCCCCAGGGGGGGGGACGCAAGAGACCCAGTACTTC.

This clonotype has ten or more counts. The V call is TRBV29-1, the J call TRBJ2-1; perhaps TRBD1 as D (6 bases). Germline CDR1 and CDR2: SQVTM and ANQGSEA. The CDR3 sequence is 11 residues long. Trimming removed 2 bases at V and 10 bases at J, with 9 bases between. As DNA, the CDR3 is TGCAGCGTTGAACAGGGGAACGAGCAGTTCTTC. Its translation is CSVEQGNEQFF.

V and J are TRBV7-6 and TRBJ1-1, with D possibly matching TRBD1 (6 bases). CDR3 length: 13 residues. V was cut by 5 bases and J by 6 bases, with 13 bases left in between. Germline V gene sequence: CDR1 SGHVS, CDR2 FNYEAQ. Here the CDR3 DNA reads TGTGCCAGCAGCCCTAGGGGGGGCGCTGAAGCTTTCTTT. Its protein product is CASSPRGGAEAFF.

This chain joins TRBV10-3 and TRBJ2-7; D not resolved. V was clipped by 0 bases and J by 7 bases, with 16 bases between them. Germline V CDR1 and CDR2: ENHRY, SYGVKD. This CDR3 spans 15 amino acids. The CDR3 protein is CAISESKGPRGEQYF. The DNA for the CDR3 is TGTGCCATCAGTGAGTCTAAGGGCCCGCGTGGAGAGCAGTACTTC.

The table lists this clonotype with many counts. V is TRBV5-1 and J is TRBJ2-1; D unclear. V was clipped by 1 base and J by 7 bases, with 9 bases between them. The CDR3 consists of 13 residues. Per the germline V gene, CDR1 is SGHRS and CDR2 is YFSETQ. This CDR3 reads CASSLTLGNEQFF. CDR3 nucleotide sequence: TGCGCCAGCAGCTTGACTCTAGGGAATGAGCAGTTCTTC. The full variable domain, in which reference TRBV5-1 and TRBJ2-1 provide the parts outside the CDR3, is KAGVTQTPRYLIKTRGQQVTLSCSPISGHRSVSWYQQTPGQGLQFLFEYFSETQRNKGNFPGRFSGRQFSNSRSEMNVSTLELGDSALYLCASSLTLGNEQFFGPGTRLTVL.

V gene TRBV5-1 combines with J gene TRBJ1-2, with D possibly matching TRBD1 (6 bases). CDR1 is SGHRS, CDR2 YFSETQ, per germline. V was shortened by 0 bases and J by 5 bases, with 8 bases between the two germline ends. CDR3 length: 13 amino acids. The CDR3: CASSLDREYGYTF. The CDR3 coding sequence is TGCGCCAGCAGCTTGGACAGGGAATATGGCTACACCTTC. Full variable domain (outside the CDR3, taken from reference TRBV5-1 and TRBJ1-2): KAGVTQTPRYLIKTRGQQVTLSCSPISGHRSVSWYQQTPGQGLQFLFEYFSETQRNKGNFPGRFSGRQFSNSRSEMNVSTLELGDSALYLCASSLDREYGYTFGSGTRLTVV.

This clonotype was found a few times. For the CDR3, the DNA is TGTGCCAGCAGCCCCCCGGGACAGGGGGCGAAAGATACGCAGTATTTT. It translates to CASSPPGQGAKDTQYF. The chain has TRBV3-1 and TRBJ2-3, with 12 positions matching TRBD1. This CDR3 comprises 16 residues. In germline, CDR1 is LGHDT, CDR2 YNNKEL (reference sequence). V gave up 4 bases and J gave up 5 bases; unmatched junction bases: 7.

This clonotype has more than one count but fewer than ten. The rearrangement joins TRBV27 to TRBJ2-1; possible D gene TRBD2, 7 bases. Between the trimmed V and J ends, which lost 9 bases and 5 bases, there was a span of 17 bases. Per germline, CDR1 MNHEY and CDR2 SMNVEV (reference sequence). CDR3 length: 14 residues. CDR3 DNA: TGTGCCAGTTTCTTGGGGGGGGCTGACAATGAGCAGTTCTTC. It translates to CASFLGGADNEQFF.

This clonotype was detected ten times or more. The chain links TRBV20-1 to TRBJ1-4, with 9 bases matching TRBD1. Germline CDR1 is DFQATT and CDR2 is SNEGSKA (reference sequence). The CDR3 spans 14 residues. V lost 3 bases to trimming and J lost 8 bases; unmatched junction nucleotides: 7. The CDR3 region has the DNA TGCAGTGCTAGCACCTGGGGACAGGGCGAAAAACTGTTTTTT. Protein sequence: CSASTWGQGEKLFF.

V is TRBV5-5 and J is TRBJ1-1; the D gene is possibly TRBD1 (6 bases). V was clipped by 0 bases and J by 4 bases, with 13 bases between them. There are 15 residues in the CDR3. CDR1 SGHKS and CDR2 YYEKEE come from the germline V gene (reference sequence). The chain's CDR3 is CASSLAPGEGTEAFF. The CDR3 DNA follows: TGTGCCAGCAGCTTGGCCCCAGGGGAAGGCACTGAAGCTTTCTTT.

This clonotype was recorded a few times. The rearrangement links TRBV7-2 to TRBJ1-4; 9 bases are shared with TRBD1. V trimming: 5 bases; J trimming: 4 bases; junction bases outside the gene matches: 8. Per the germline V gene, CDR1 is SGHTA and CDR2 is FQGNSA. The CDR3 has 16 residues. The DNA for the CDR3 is TGTGCCAGCAGCCTCATAACAGGGGGCAGTAATGAAAAACTGTTTTTT. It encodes CASSLITGGSNEKLFF.

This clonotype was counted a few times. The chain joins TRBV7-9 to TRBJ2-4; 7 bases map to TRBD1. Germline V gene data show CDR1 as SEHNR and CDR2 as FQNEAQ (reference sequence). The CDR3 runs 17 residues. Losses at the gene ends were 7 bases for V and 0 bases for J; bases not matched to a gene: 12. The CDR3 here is CASNTDRVVGAKNIQYF. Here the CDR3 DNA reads TGTGCCAGCAACACCGACAGGGTAGTAGGAGCCAAAAACATTCAGTACTTC.